These T cell receptor beta chains were read from a single sample in a study of cytomegalovirus exposure and HLA in healthy donors. Sequencing used immunoSEQ multiplex PCR; TCRdb keeps in-frame clones, though not all of them. The table lists about 120,000 clones, around three quarters of them singletons. The sequenced material came from PBMCs. The receptors derive from a woman in her twenties or thirties in good health and CMV-seropositive. The CDR3 runs from the conserved cysteine through the conserved F or W. The D gene is left open where the match is weak. For some rows the clone size is stated as once, few or many, or as a class when expanded; others skip it.

TRBJ2-1,.,TRBV7-9,TRBD2,TGTGCCAGCAGCCAGAGAATCCGGGGGGCCTACAATGAGCAGTTCTTC,CASSQRIRGAYNEQFF
TRBJ2-5,.,TRBV7-6,TRBD2,TGTGCCAGCAGCCTAGCCTCGGGCGGGGGGGGGCAAGAGACCCAGTACTTC,CASSLASGGGGQETQYF
TRBJ2-7,.,TRBV7-2,TRBD1,TGTGCCAGCAGCTACACGACGGGACAGCCCTACGAGCAGTACTTC,CASSYTTGQPYEQYF
TRBJ2-1,.,TRBV5-4,.,TGTGCCAGCAGCTTGGGGGGAAACTCGGGGGAGCAGTTCTTC,CASSLGGNSGEQFF
TRBJ1-6,.,TRBV28,TRBD1,TGTGCCAGCAAAGGCCTTGACAGGGGGAGTTCACCCCTCCACTTT,CASKGLDRGSSPLHF
TRBJ2-1,.,TRBV27,.,TGTGCCAGCAGCCATCTTAGCTCCTACAATGAGCAGTTCTTC,CASSHLSSYNEQFF
TRBJ2-1,few,TRBV9,.,TGTGCCAGCAGCGTAGATCCACAGGGAATTGGAGGTGAGCAGTTCTTC,CASSVDPQGIGGEQFF
TRBJ1-6,.,TRBV5-4,.,TGTGCCAGCAGCTTGCAGGGGCGAGGGCCCCTCCACTTT,CASSLQGRGPLHF
TRBJ2-1,.,TRBV28,TRBD2,TGTGCCAGCAGTCTCCTTGCGGGGGGAAGCCACAATGAGCAGTTCTTC,CASSLLAGGSHNEQFF
TRBJ2-2,.,TRBV2,.,TGTGCCAGCAAATTGACAGTTTCTACGAACACCGGGGAGCTGTTTTTT,CASKLTVSTNTGELFF
TRBJ2-2,.,TRBV2,TRBD2,TGTGCCAGCCTACCTAGCGGACTAAACACCGGGGAGCTGTTTTTT,CASLPSGLNTGELFF
TRBJ2-3,.,TRBV7-2,.,TGTGCCAGCAGCTTAGGGGGGGGGCGCACAGATACGCAGTATTTT,CASSLGGGRTDTQYF
TRBJ1-4,.,TRBV5-1,TRBD1,TGCGCCACCCCGGACAGGGGGATGGCTAATGAAAAACTGTTTTTT,CATPDRGMANEKLFF
TRBJ2-2,.,TRBV7-3,.,TGTGCCAGCAGCGTTACAGGGACGAACACCGGGGAGCTGTTTTTT,CASSVTGTNTGELFF
TRBJ2-1,.,TRBV7-3,.,TGTGCCAGCAGCTTACAATCACGGGGGTCCTACAATGAGCAGTTCTTC,CASSLQSRGSYNEQFF
TRBJ1-6,.,TRBV27,.,TGTGCCAGCAGGCGACTCGGGACACGGACTTATAATTCACCCCTCCACTTT,CASRRLGTRTYNSPLHF
TRBJ1-6,.,TRBV2,.,TGTGCCAGCAGTATAGAAGGGTTAGCGAATTCACCCCTCCACTTT,CASSIEGLANSPLHF
TRBJ2-7,.,TRBV9,TRBD1,TGTGCCAGCAGCAACCGGGACAGGGGGCACTACGAGCAGTACTTC,CASSNRDRGHYEQYF
TRBJ2-7,.,TRBV28,.,TGTGCCAGCAGTTATCAGGGGGGCGGTGACTACGAGCAGTACTTT,CASSYQGGGDYEQYF
TRBJ1-1,.,TRBV5-4,.,TGTGCCAGCAGCTTGGGCTGGGGCAGGGAAGTGGTGAACACTGAAGCTTTCTTT,CASSLGWGREVVNTEAFF
TRBJ2-1,.,TRBV28,TRBD1,TGTGCCAGCAGTTTATTAGGGGGCGGTAACAATGAGCAGTTCTTC,CASSLLGGGNNEQFF
TRBJ2-7,.,TRBV7-2,TRBD2,TGTGCCAGCAGCTTAGGGGTGCGGGGGGAGCAGTACTTC,CASSLGVRGEQYF